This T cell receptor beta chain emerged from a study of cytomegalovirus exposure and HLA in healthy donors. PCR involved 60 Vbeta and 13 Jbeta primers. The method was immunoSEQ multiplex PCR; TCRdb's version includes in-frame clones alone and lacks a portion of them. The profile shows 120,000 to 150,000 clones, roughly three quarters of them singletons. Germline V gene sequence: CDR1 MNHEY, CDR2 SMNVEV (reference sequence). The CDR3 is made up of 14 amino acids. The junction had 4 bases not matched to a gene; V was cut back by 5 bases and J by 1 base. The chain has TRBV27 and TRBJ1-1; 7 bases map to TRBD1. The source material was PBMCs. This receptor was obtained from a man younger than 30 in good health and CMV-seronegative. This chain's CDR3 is CASSGQDENTEAFF. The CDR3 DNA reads TGTGCCAGCAGTGGACAGGACGAGAACACTGAAGCTTTCTTT.